This T cell receptor beta chain was sequenced in a study of T-cell reconstitution after alpha-beta-depleted transplantation in children. As it was prepared, the TCRbeta library received unique molecular identifiers. TCRdb re-analysed the PCR reads in MiXCR, keeping a single row per CDR3 protein. In the table there are hundreds of thousands of distinct CDR3 sequences, approximately 9% of which are singletons. This clonotype was seen at least ten times. Specimen: PBMCs from the stem cell graft donor, collected from the stem cell graft. This receptor was taken from a human donor who donated a stem cell graft to a child with acute lymphoblastic leukemia.

CDR3 sequence (DNA): TGTGCCAGCAGTGGGGGTTTGGGACAGGGGGTTCATCAGCCCCAGCATTTT. Encoded protein: CASSGGLGQGVHQPQHF. This rearrangement joins TRBV2 to TRBJ1-5; 11 bases line up with TRBD1. CDR3 size: 17 residues. Germline CDR1 SNHLY, CDR2 FYNNEI. V trimming: 4 bases; J trimming: 5 bases; junction bases outside the gene matches: 10.